A single sample gave rise to the 16 T cell receptor beta chains below, sequenced in a study of blood T cells in healthy people across ages. It was with a sample-barcoded 5' primer and a J-beta primer mix that a second PCR of roughly 6 to 12 cycles was run. TCRdb recomputed calls from the 5' RACE reads with MiXCR, one row per CDR3 protein. This table has approximately 1.5 million distinct CDR3 sequences, less than 45% appearing once. Sequencing was done on a sample of blood. These receptors all come from a woman aged 18-35 years in good health.

The V call is TRBV12-3 or TRBV12-4, the J call TRBJ2-3; D is possibly TRBD2 (6 bases). The CDR3 loop spans 15 amino acids. Trimming stripped 6 bases from V and 0 bases from J, with 13 bases between. The CDR3 coding sequence is TGTGCCAGCAGAAAACAAGCGGGTAGCACAGATACGCAGTATTTT. Its protein is CASRKQAGSTDTQYF.

The rearrangement uses TRBV7-2 and TRBJ1-3; D not resolved. Germline-derived CDR1 and CDR2 are SGHTA and FQGNSA. Trimming took off 4 bases at V and 3 bases at J, with 10 bases between the two ends. This CDR3 region has 14 residues. CDR3 in amino acids: CASSSPIRGNTIYF. The CDR3 DNA reads TGTGCCAGCAGCTCACCAATCCGTGGAAACACCATATATTTT.

This chain joins TRBV12-3 or TRBV12-4 and TRBJ2-3, with TRBD2 as a possible D gene (5 bases). This CDR3 region has 15 residues. V dropped 3 bases and J dropped 2 bases, with 12 bases sitting between them. CDR3 protein: CASSFAAGLTDTQYF. The CDR3 region has the DNA TGTGCCAGCAGTTTCGCGGCGGGCCTCACAGATACGCAGTATTTT.

The rearrangement joins TRBV27 to TRBJ2-1, with 11 bases that match TRBD2. CDR3 length: 18 amino acids. Germline lookup yields CDR1 MNHEY and CDR2 SMNVEV (reference sequence). V lost 5 bases, J lost 2 bases, and 11 bases stayed unmatched. For the CDR3, the DNA is TGTGCCAGCAGTCCCGGGGGTAGCGGGAGGGCGCCCTACAATGAGCAGTTCTTC. It specifies CASSPGGSGRAPYNEQFF.

The chain couples TRBV11-2 to TRBJ1-2; TRBD1 might be the D (5 bases). There are 14 residues in the CDR3. Between the trimmed V and J ends, which lost 5 bases and 3 bases, there was a span of 13 bases. Germline CDR1 and CDR2: SGHAT and FQNNGV. For the CDR3, the DNA is TGTGCCAGCAGCCAGGGTCCCCAGTACTATGGCTACACCTTC. Translating gives CASSQGPQYYGYTF.

The chain carries TRBV20-1 and TRBJ1-1, with D possibly TRBD1 on 5 matching bases. CDR3 size: 13 residues. Deletions cut 1 base from V and 5 bases from J, with 11 bases between. Germline V gene data show CDR1 as DFQATT and CDR2 as SNEGSKA (reference sequence). The CDR3 spells CSARVGGATEAFF. The DNA of the CDR3 is TGCAGTGCTAGAGTCGGAGGGGCTACTGAAGCTTTCTTT.

This clonotype was recorded a few times. The chain recombines TRBV20-1 with TRBJ2-3; D not resolved. The CDR3 extends over 14 amino acids. Trimming removed 1 base from V and 8 bases from J, with 16 bases in between. The germline V gene has CDR1 DFQATT and CDR2 SNEGSKA (reference sequence). The CDR3 sequence: CSARVTPSRVTQYF. The CDR3 DNA reads as TGCAGTGCTAGAGTTACGCCCTCTCGGGTTACGCAGTATTTT.

V gene TRBV20-1 combines with J gene TRBJ2-1; 9 positions match TRBD2. Germline V CDR1 and CDR2: DFQATT, SNEGSKA (reference sequence). The CDR3 spans 14 residues. The DNA for the CDR3 is TGCAGGGTAGCGGGAGCTGGTTCCTACAATGAGCAGTTCTTC. It yields the protein CRVAGAGSYNEQFF.

This clonotype was recorded only once. This chain links TRBV6-2 or TRBV6-3 with TRBJ1-2, with D maybe TRBD1 (5 bases). The ends were cut back, 0 bases at V and 0 bases at J, with 11 bases in the middle. The CDR3 extends over 16 amino acids. Looked up from germline, CDR1 is MNHEY and CDR2 is SVGEGT. This CDR3 is CASSYSTDSPNYGYTF. The CDR3 DNA follows: TGTGCCAGCAGTTACTCGACCGACAGCCCTAACTATGGCTACACCTTC.

Remarks on this clonotype: One end of the junction varies from germline; a read error may be responsible. The V and J genes are TRBV27 and TRBJ1-5; D not certain. Germline V lookup: CDR1 MNHEY, CDR2 SMNVEV (reference sequence). The CDR3 extends over 13 amino acids. The CDR3 DNA reads TGTGCCAGCAGGAGAAATCACAATCAACCCCAGCATTTT. This codes for CASRRNHNQPQHF.

The chain joins TRBV7-7 to TRBJ2-4; D may match TRBD1 or TRBD2 (5 bases each). The J call may be faulty, since TRBJ2-5 better matches the DNA end. In germline, CDR1 is SSHAT, CDR2 FNYEAQ (reference sequence). The CDR3 covers 14 residues. CDR3: CASSGTGPKETQYF. The CDR3 nucleotides read TGTGCCAGCAGCGGAACGGGACCTAAAGAGACCCAGTACTTC.

This clonotype was recorded a few times. The chain joins TRBV20-1 to TRBJ2-7, with 7 bases identical to TRBD1. CDR3 length: 17 residues. The ends lost 5 bases at V and 2 bases at J; junction bases unmatched: 18. Germline CDR1 is DFQATT and CDR2 is SNEGSKA (reference sequence). The CDR3 region is CSAYAYDGTAKTYEQYF. The CDR3 DNA is TGCAGTGCTTATGCCTATGACGGGACAGCTAAGACCTACGAGCAGTACTTC.

This clonotype has more than one count but fewer than ten. This sequence joins TRBV5-1 and TRBJ2-2; either TRBD1 or TRBD2 may supply D (6 bases each). The germline V and J ends were trimmed by 5 bases and 4 bases, with 15 bases remaining between them. Looked up from germline, CDR1 is SGHRS and CDR2 is YFSETQ. This CDR3 region has 15 residues. The CDR3 loop reads CASSGGTTATGELFF. CDR3 coding DNA: TGCGCCAGCAGTGGAGGGACAACCGCCACCGGGGAGCTGTTTTTT.

This clonotype was recorded a few times. The chain joins TRBV7-2 to TRBJ1-4; a weak D match, TRBD1 (6 bases). Germline lookup yields CDR1 SGHTA and CDR2 FQGNSA. The CDR3 has 14 residues. Trimming removed 5 bases from V and 5 bases from J, with 12 bases in between. The DNA for the CDR3 is TGTGCCAGCAGCGAACAGGGCTCCAATGAAAAACTGTTTTTT. Protein: CASSEQGSNEKLFF.

This chain connects TRBV5-1 to TRBJ1-4; TRBD1 aligns across 7 bases. Germline V gives CDR1 SGHRS, CDR2 YFSETQ. The J segment lost 7 bases and the V segment lost 0 bases, leaving 6 bases of the junction unmatched. The CDR3 has 15 amino acids. CDR3 nucleotide sequence: TGCGCCAGCAGCTTGGAGACAGGGTGGGGTGAAAAACTGTTTTTT. Its protein product is CASSLETGWGEKLFF.

The chain couples TRBV20-1 to TRBJ1-2, with 8 bases that match TRBD1. The CDR3 has 12 residues. The germline CDR1 and CDR2 sequences are DFQATT and SNEGSKA (reference sequence). With 7 bases clipped from V and 5 bases from J, the junction kept 6 bases outside the gene matches. CDR3 in DNA: TGCAGTGGACAGGGGACTCCTTATGGCTACACCTTC. Its protein product is CSGQGTPYGYTF.